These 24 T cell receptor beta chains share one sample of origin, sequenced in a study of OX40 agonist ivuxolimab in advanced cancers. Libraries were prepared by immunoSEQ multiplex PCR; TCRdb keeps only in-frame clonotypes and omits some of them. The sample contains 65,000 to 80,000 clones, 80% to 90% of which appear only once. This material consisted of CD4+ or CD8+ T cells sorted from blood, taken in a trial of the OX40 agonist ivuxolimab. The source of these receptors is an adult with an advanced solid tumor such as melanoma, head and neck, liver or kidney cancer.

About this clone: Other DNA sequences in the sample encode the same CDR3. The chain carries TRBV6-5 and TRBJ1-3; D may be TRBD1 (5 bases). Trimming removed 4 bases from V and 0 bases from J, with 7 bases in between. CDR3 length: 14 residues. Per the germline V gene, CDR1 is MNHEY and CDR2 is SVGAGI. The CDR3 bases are TGTGCCAGCAGTTCTACAGGCTCTGGAAACACCATATATTTT. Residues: CASSSTGSGNTIYF.

CDR3 DNA: TGCGCCAGCCGGACAGTAAGTTACCAAGAGACCCAGTACTTC. This translates into CASRTVSYQETQYF. The chain combines TRBV5-1 with TRBJ2-5; TRBD1 might be the D (6 bases). Trimming shortened V by 7 bases and J by 0 bases, and 13 bases separated the two germline ends. Germline V lookup: CDR1 SGHRS, CDR2 YFSETQ. This CDR3 contains 14 residues.

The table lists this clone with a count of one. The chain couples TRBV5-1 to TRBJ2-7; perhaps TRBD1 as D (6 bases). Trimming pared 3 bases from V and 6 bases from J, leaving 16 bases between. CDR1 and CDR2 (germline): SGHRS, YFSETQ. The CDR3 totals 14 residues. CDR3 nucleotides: TGCGCCAGCAGCTCCGTAGGGGGAGCACTCGAGCAGTACTTC. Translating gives CASSSVGGALEQYF. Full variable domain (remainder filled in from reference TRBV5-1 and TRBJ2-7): KAGVTQTPRYLIKTRGQQVTLSCSPISGHRSVSWYQQTPGQGLQFLFEYFSETQRNKGNFPGRFSGRQFSNSRSEMNVSTLELGDSALYLCASSSVGGALEQYFGPGTRLTVT.

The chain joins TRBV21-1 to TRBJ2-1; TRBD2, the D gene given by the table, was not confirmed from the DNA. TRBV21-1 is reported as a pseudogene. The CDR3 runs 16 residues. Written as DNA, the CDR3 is TGTGCCAGCAGCAAAACGTCAAGTAAGAGTTACAATGAGCAGTTCTTC. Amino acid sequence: CASSKTSSKSYNEQFF.

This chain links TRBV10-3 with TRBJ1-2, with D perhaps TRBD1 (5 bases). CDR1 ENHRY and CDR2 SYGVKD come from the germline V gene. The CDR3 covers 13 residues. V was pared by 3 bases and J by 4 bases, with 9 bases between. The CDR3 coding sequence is TGTGCCATCAGTGATCAGGGTTCCTATGGCTACACCTTC. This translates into CAISDQGSYGYTF.

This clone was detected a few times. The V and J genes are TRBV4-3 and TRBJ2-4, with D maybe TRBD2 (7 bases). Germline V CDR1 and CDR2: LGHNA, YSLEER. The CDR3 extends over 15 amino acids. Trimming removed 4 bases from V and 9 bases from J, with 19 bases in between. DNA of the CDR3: TGCGCCAGCAGCCTTCATCATCGGGGAGGGGGCATTCAGTACTTC. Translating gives CASSLHHRGGGIQYF.

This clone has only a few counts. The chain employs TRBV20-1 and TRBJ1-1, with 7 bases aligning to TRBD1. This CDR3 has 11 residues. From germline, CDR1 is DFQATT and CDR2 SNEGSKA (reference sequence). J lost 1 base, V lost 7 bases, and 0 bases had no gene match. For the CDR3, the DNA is TGCAGTGGACAGGGGAACACTGAAGCTTTCTTT. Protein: CSGQGNTEAFF.

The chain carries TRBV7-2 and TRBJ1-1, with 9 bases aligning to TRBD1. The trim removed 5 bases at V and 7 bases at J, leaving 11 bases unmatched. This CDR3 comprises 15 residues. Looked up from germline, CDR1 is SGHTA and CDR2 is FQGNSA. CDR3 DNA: TGTGCCAGCAGCCCTAGCGGGACAGGGAGAGGTGAAGCTTTCTTT. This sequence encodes CASSPSGTGRGEAFF.

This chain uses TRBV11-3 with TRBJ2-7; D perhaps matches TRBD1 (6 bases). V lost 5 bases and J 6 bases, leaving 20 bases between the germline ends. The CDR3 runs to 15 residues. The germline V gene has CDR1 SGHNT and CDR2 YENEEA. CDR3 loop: CASSPRQGLLGEQYF. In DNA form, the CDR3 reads TGTGCCAGCAGCCCCCGGCAGGGGCTCCTAGGCGAGCAGTACTTC.

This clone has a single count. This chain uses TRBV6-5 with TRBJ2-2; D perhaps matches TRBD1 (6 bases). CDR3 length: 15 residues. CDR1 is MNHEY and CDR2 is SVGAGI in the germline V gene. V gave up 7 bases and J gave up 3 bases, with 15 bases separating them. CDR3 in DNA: TGTGCCAGCAAGAGGGGGAATCGGGACACCGGGGAGCTGTTTTTT. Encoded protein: CASKRGNRDTGELFF.

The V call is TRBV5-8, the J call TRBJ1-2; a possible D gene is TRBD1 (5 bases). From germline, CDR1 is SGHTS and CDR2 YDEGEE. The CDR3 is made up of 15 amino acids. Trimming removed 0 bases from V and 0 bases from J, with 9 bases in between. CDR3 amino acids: CASSLALGANYGYTF. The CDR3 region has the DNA TGTGCCAGCAGCTTGGCCTTAGGGGCTAACTATGGCTACACCTTC.

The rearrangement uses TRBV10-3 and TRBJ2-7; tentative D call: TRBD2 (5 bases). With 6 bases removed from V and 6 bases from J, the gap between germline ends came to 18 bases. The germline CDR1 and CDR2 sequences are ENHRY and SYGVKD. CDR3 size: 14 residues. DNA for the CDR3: TGTGCCATCAGCCTAGCCGCTGAGGCGAGCGAGCAGTACTTC. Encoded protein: CAISLAAEASEQYF.

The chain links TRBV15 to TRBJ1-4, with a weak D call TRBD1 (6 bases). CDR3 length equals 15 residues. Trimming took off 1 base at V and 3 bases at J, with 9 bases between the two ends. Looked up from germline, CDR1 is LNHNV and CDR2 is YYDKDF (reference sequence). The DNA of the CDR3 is TGTGCCACCAGCAGAGTGCAGGGGTCTAATGAAAAACTGTTTTTT. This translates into CATSRVQGSNEKLFF.

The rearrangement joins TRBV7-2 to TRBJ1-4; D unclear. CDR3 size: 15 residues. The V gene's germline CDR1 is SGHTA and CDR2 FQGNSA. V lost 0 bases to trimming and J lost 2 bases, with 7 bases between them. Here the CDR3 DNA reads TGTGCCAGCAGCTTAGCGGCTAGCACTAATGAAAAACTGTTTTTT. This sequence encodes CASSLAASTNEKLFF.

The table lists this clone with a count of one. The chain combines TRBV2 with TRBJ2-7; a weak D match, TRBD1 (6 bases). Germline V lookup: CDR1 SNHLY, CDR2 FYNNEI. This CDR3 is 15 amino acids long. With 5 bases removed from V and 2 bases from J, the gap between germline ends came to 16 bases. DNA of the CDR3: TGTGCCAGCAGTCGTACAGGGTCCCCAACCTACGAGCAGTACTTC. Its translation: CASSRTGSPTYEQYF. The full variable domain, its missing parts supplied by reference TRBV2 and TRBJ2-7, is EPEVTQTPSHQVTQMGQEVILRCVPISNHLYFYWYRQILGQKVEFLVSFYNNEISEKSEIFDDQFSVERPDGSNFTLKIRSTKLEDSAMYFCASSRTGSPTYEQYFGPGTRLTVT.

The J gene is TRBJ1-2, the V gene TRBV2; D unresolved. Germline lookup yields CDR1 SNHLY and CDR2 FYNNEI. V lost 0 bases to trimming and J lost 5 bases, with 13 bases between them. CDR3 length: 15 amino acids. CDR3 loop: CASSEAALAAYGYTF. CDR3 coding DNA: TGTGCCAGCAGTGAAGCCGCTTTGGCCGCATATGGCTACACCTTC.

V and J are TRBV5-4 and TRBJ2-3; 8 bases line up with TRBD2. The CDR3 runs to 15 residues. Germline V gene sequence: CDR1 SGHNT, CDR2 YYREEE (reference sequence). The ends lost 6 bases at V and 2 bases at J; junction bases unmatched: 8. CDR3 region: CASIRAGGHTDTQYF. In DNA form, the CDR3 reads TGTGCCAGCATACGGGCGGGAGGACACACAGATACGCAGTATTTT.

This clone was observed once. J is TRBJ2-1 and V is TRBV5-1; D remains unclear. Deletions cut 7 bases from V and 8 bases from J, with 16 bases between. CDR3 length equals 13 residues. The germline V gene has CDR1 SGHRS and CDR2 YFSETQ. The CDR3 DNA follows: TGCGCCAGCCGCACCCAAAGCTGGGATGAGCAGTTCTTC. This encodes CASRTQSWDEQFF.

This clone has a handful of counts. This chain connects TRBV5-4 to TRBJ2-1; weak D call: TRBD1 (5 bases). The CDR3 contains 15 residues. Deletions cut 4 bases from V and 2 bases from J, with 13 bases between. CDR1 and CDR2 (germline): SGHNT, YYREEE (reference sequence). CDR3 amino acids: CASSPKTATYNEQFF. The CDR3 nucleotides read TGTGCCAGCAGCCCTAAGACAGCAACCTACAATGAGCAGTTCTTC.

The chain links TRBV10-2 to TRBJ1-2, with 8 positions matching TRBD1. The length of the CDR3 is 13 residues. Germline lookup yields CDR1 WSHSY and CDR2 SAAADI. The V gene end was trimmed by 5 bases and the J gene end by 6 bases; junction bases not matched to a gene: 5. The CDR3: CASSTTGEDGYTF. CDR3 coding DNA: TGCGCCAGCAGTACGACAGGGGAGGATGGCTACACCTTC.

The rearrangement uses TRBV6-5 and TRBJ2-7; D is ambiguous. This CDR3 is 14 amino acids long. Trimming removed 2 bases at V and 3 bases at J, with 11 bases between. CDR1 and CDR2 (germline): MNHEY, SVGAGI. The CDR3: CASSYGPPHYEQYF. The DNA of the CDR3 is TGTGCCAGCAGTTACGGCCCGCCCCACTACGAGCAGTACTTC.

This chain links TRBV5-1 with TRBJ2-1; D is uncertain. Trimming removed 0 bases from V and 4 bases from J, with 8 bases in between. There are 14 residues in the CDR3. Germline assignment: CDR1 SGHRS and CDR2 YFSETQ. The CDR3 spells CASSLETSYNEQFF. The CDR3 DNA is TGCGCCAGCAGCTTGGAGACTTCTTACAATGAGCAGTTCTTC.

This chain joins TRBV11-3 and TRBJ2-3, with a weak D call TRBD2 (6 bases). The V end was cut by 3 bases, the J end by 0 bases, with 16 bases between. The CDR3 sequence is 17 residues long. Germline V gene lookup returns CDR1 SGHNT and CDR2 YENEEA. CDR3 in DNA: TGTGCCAGCAGCTTGGGAGGCGGCTTCGTTAGCACAGATACGCAGTATTTT. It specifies CASSLGGGFVSTDTQYF.

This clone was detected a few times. Written as DNA, the CDR3 is TGCGCCAGCAGCATGGGGACGGGGAACACTGAAGCTTTCTTT. It yields the protein CASSMGTGNTEAFF. The chain recombines TRBV5-1 with TRBJ1-1; TRBD1 is a possible D gene (5 bases). CDR1 and CDR2 from the germline V gene are SGHRS and YFSETQ. The CDR3 is made up of 14 amino acids. Trimming stripped 4 bases from V and 1 base from J, with 11 bases between.